This T cell receptor beta chain is from a study of blood T cells in healthy people across ages (dated by TCRdb to between 2014 and 2016). Background on the whole study: In model experiments, template switching captured about one uniquely barcoded TCR beta cDNA molecule for every two T cells. Using deep sequencing normalized with unique cDNA molecular identifiers, the study measured how TCR beta repertoire diversity changes with age. Four age groups were formed from the donors: young (average roughly 16 years), middle-aged (just under 40), aged (roughly 56) and long-lived (around 82). To avoid experimental bias, donors of different ages were spread randomly across the sequencing lanes. For two donors (one aged 18 to 30 and one aged 80 or older), the study analyzed two additional independent replicas of 1 million unique cDNA reads from the same blood draw.

Systemically healthy Caucasian individuals from Russia, around 38 in total and aged about 6 to 100 years, were included as donors. Each donor gave 8 to 10 milliliters of peripheral blood, collected into EDTA-treated Vacutainer tubes. PBMCs were isolated by Ficoll-Paque density-gradient centrifugation, with at least 6 million obtained per sample. Trizol reagent was used to extract total RNA from PBMCs, with at least 5.5 micrograms per sample. Naive CD45RAhigh/CD27high T cell percentages were measured by flow cytometry on a PBMC aliquot from every donor. This clonotype was seen only once. What antigen it recognizes has not been identified. Base qualities were left out, and no much larger clone turns up one base away. One read yields weak evidence. What the work shows at the level of the full study, not this receptor alone: Donor CMV infection status was unknown, potentially confounding age-related changes in expanded clonotypes. The long-lived group showed more naive CD4+ T cells, fewer expanded clones and increased TCR diversity than the aged group, suggesting age selection. Estimates of total diversity based on one million sequenced T cells were considered lower bounds and underestimates. Observed TCR beta diversity correlated strongly with the percentage of naive T cells measured by flow cytometry. Since profiling was done on bulk unsorted PBMCs, naive and antigen-experienced compartments could not be conclusively compared. As age increased, observed TCR beta diversity per million T cells dropped in a roughly linear way, and a significant reduction was already evident by age about 40.

The library relied on 5' RACE. The sequencing machine was an Illumina HiSeq 2500. A second PCR of about 7 to 12 cycles was run with a J-beta primer mix and a sample-barcoded 5' primer. A template-switch 5' adaptor carrying 12 random nucleotides introduced a unique molecular identifier onto each TCR beta cDNA molecule. Each sample yielded at least 2.5 million CDR3-containing paired-end reads. First-strand cDNA was synthesized from all RNA with the Mint cDNA synthesis kit, primed by a TRBC-specific oligonucleotide. Following uracil-DNA glycosylase treatment, a first 18-cycle PCR with universal primers M1SS and BC2_uni_R was performed on all cDNA. The source study handled its data this way. For normalization, 1 million high-quality reads, each with a distinct molecular identifier, were randomly selected from each sample. Reads with shared molecular identifiers were discarded instead of being binned into consensus sequences. MiTCR, set to a Q25 quality threshold and the strictest error-elimination algorithm, was used for CDR3 identification, clonotype clustering and error correction. A nonparametric unseen species model with Euler transformation was used to estimate lower-bound total TCR beta diversity. TCRdb applied fastp at Q25 and MiXCR to the public reads, then kept only in-frame beta chains. CDR3 protein duplicates are merged, each entry listing the most common genes and DNA. The V and J calls shown here were made by TCRdb, not taken from the authors' results. The sample table contains roughly 1,500,000 distinct CDR3 sequences; only one count was recorded for around 36% of them. The ten largest clonotypes hold about 11% of the sample.

The sample consisted of blood. This clonotype was sampled from a woman aged 25-40 years in good health.

This receptor carries the CDR3 CAIKASTSSYNEQFF. Here is the DNA: TGTGCCATCAAGGCTAGCACGAGCTCCTACAATGAGCAGTTCTTC. This sequence uses TRBV10-3 and TRBJ2-1, with a weak D call of TRBD2 (5 bases match). The CDR3 runs 15 amino acids, cysteine and phenylalanine included. The kept DNA is CDR3 alone, 45 bases in frame from the first base. V is shortened by 7 bases, J by 0 bases, and the region joining them spans 13 bases. From a lookup of the germline V gene, CDR1 and CDR2 are ENHRY and SYGVKD.